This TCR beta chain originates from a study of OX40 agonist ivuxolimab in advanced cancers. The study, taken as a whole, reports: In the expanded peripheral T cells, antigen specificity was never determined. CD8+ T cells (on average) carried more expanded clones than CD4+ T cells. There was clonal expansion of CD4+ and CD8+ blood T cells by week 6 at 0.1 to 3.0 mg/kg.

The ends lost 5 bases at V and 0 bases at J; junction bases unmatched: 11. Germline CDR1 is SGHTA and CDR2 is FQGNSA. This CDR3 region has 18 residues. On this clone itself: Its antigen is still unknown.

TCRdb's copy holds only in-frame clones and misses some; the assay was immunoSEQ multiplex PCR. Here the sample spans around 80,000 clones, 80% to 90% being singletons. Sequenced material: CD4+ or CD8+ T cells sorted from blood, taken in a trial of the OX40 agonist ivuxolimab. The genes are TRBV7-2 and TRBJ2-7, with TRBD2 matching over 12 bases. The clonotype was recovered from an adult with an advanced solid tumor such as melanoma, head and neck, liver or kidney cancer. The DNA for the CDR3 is TGTGCCAGCAGCGGAAGGCGGACTAGCGGGGATCTCTCCTACGAGCAGTACTTC. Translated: CASSGRRTSGDLSYEQYF.